The entry below gives a single TCR beta chain sequence along with its context. Its cognate antigen has yet to be identified. No base quality information exists; no much larger clone differs at one position. Donors were 40 or so systemically healthy Caucasian individuals from Russia aged about 6 to 100 years. Each donor gave around 9.8 milliliters of peripheral blood, collected into EDTA-treated Vacutainer tubes. Ficoll-Paque density-gradient centrifugation was used to isolate PBMCs, with at least 7 million per sample. Total RNA was extracted from PBMCs with Trizol reagent, with at least 6 micrograms obtained per sample. For every donor, flow cytometry on a PBMC aliquot measured the percentage of naive CD45RAhigh/CD27high T cells. Relative to germline, V is missing 6 bases and J is missing 0 bases, with 4 bases of the junction outside any gene match. CDR1 and CDR2 are read off the germline V gene (reference sequence) as DFQATT and SNEGSKA. CDR3 length: 14 amino acids, cysteine to phenylalanine. Only CDR3 DNA is held: 42 bases, read in frame from base 1.

This record comes from a study of blood T cells in healthy people across ages (dated by TCRdb to the mid-2010s). Regarding the research as a whole: In model experiments, roughly one uniquely barcoded TCR beta cDNA molecule per two T cells was captured by template switching. Age-related changes in TCR beta repertoire diversity were measured in the study by deep sequencing normalized with unique cDNA molecular identifiers. The donors were split into four age groups: young (average 16 years), middle-aged (roughly 39), aged (more than 55) and long-lived (over 75). To avoid experimental bias, donors of different ages were randomly spread across the sequencing lanes. Two additional independent replicas of 1 million unique cDNA reads from the same blood draw were analyzed for two donors (one aged 18 to 29 and one aged 80 or older).

Study-wide conclusions, independent of this receptor: Compared with the aged group, more naive CD4+ T cells, fewer expanded clones and increased TCR diversity were shown by the long-lived group, suggesting age selection. Observed TCR beta diversity per million T cells fell roughly linearly with age, and a significant reduction was already apparent by age roughly 40. The percentage of naive T cells measured by flow cytometry correlated strongly with observed TCR beta diversity. Donor CMV infection status was unknown, potentially confounding age-related changes in expanded clonotypes. Estimates of total diversity based on one million sequenced T cells were considered lower bounds and underestimates. Since profiling was done on bulk unsorted PBMCs, naive and antigen-experienced compartments could not be conclusively compared.

The receptor library was made with 5' RACE. Instrument used: Illumina HiSeq 2500. A second about 7 to 12 cycle PCR used a sample-barcoded 5' primer and a J-beta primer mix. A template-switch 5' adaptor carrying 12 random nucleotides introduced a unique molecular identifier onto each TCR beta cDNA molecule. Each sample yielded at least 2.5 million CDR3-containing paired-end reads. First-strand cDNA synthesis was performed from all RNA using the Mint cDNA synthesis kit, with priming by a TRBC-specific oligonucleotide. All cDNA was treated with uracil-DNA glycosylase and then went through a first 18-cycle PCR with the universal primers M1SS and BC2_uni_R. Processing in the source paper ran as follows. For normalization, 1 million high-quality reads were randomly selected from each sample, with every read carrying a distinct molecular identifier. Instead of being binned into consensus sequences, reads that shared molecular identifiers were thrown out. MiTCR, with a Q25 quality threshold and the strictest error-elimination algorithm, was used for CDR3 identification, clonotype clustering and error correction. A nonparametric unseen species model with Euler transformation was used to estimate lower-bound total TCR beta diversity. TCRdb handled the public reads itself, with Q25 trimming in fastp and clone calling in MiXCR, and kept productive beta chains. All rows with the same CDR3 protein become a single entry with the most common DNA and genes. The V and J calls, along with clone size, are taken from TCRdb and not from the paper's own processing. This sample has 1.6 million or so distinct CDR3 sequences in its table, and 34% of those were observed once. Clones ranked in the top ten supply around 11% of the sample.

Source material: blood. The rearrangement joined TRBV20-1 to TRBJ2-3, and 9 junction bases match TRBD1. The sequence derives from a woman under 40 in good health. DNA sequence: TGCAGTGCAACGGACAGGGGAAGCACAGATACGCAGTATTTT. It is translated as CSATDRGSTDTQYF.